These T cell receptor beta chains were read from a single sample in a study of T-cell memory formation after mild COVID-19. TCRdb reprocessed the 5' RACE reads via MiXCR and lists one record per CDR3 protein. This sample yields approximately 500,000 distinct CDR3 sequences, of which more than 20% are seen a single time; 12% belongs to the top ten. The sample was PBMCs or a T cell subset sorted from them (not recorded which). These receptors were taken from an adult woman who had mild COVID-19 (a few samples of this study predate the infection). Cell type and time point are not known. The CDR3 runs from the conserved cysteine through the conserved F or W. Size is stated for part of the rows, as once, few or many counts, or as a class when the clone is expanded.

v_call,j_call,clone_size,cdr3_aa
TRBV29-1,TRBJ1-2,.,CSVEDGHREGYGYTF
TRBV11-2,TRBJ2-5,.,CASSLGPRREETQYF
TRBV6-1,TRBJ2-6,many,CASRTGGSGANVLTF
TRBV5-1,TRBJ2-4,few,CASSLDGGTKNIQYF
TRBV7-9,TRBJ1-2,.,CASSSDRGLSGYTF
TRBV15,TRBJ2-7,.,CATSRGGREQYF
TRBV12-3/TRBV12-4,TRBJ2-7,few,CASSFTDRGLEKQYF
TRBV6-5,TRBJ2-3,few,CASSFAKIAGLTDTQYF
TRBV6-5,TRBJ1-2,.,CAIRRAGFNGYTF
TRBV7-9,TRBJ2-1,.,CASSLGTYGEQFF
TRBV11-2,TRBJ1-1,few,CASSSLESEAFF
TRBV9,TRBJ1-1,.,CASSPRGQGNTEAFF
TRBV12-3/TRBV12-4,TRBJ1-1,.,CASRHQGVGVTEAFF
TRBV7-6,TRBJ2-1,few,CASSYNSGHGNEQFF
TRBV20-1,TRBJ2-7,.,CSAKPGTEPYYEQYF
TRBV7-9,TRBJ2-2,.,CASSPGQSTGELFF
TRBV24-1,TRBJ2-1,many,CATSDSSGSSYNEQFF
TRBV12-3/TRBV12-4,TRBJ2-7,few,CASSYSGSNEQYF
TRBV20-1,TRBJ2-1,few,CSARPTRLAGTNEQFF
TRBV7-2,TRBJ2-1,.,CASSLTSGGNSSYNEQFF
TRBV30,TRBJ1-5,.,CASATGGSQPQHF
TRBV29-1,TRBJ2-6,.,CSVINVGANVLTF
TRBV9,TRBJ2-3,.,CASSVASASTDTQYF
TRBV28,TRBJ2-7,few,CASISPGTGVGEQYF
TRBV5-6,TRBJ1-2,.,CASSLAPITGGYTF
TRBV11-2,TRBJ2-7,once,CASSSGTGGDEQYF
TRBV7-9,TRBJ2-7,few,CASSSWTSRNEQYF
TRBV5-4,TRBJ2-1,.,CASSSGASGVSSSYNEQFF
TRBV19,TRBJ1-1,.,CASSYYPGQGTEAFF
TRBV5-1,TRBJ1-1,.,CASSLTGQGTEAFF
TRBV10-3,TRBJ1-1,.,CAISESSSAEAFF
TRBV20-1,TRBJ2-1,few,CSAVVVAGDNEQFF
TRBV5-6,TRBJ1-6,few,CASSLVSRDHSPLHF
TRBV4-1,TRBJ2-6,.,CASSQVDSSGANVLTF
TRBV7-9,TRBJ2-6,.,CASSPAPGTANSGANVLTF
TRBV4-3,TRBJ1-2,few,CASSQQPGRNQGGYTF
TRBV6-1,TRBJ2-7,many,CASSYKIGVYEQYF
TRBV29-1,TRBJ2-3,.,CSGTGGYTDTQYF
TRBV5-1,TRBJ1-2,.,CASSLQPNTGRRGGYTF
TRBV7-3,TRBJ2-2,.,CASSNQGANTGELFF
TRBV18,TRBJ2-1,few,CASSATNPSTNEQFF
TRBV7-9,TRBJ2-1,.,CASSGNRQGADEQFF
TRBV4-2,TRBJ1-1,.,CASSQGWTGLPDTEAFF
TRBV7-9,TRBJ2-5,.,CASSLGVGTEETQYF
TRBV10-3,TRBJ2-5,.,CAISERGSAETQYF
TRBV6-2/TRBV6-3,TRBJ2-1,few,CASSQNHKGEQFF
TRBV7-2,TRBJ2-1,many,CASSLSGWTSGTHSYNEQFF
TRBV13,TRBJ2-1,few,CASSQPGHDEQFF
TRBV12-3/TRBV12-4,TRBJ2-1,once,CASTRMSSYNEQFF
TRBV7-2,TRBJ2-7,few,CASSLEGTSGTEQYF
TRBV14,TRBJ2-1,few,CASSQDFLGGLYNEQFF
TRBV2,TRBJ2-2,few,CASSDGQGMNGELFF
TRBV20-1,TRBJ2-7,few,CSASVKMWGPPSYEQYF
TRBV5-1,TRBJ2-3,few,CASSLAWRKTPDTQYF
TRBV30,TRBJ2-1,.,CAWRFSGRTLNEQFF
TRBV19,TRBJ2-2,.,CASNEAGGGTGELFF